This T cell receptor beta chain derives from a study of cytotoxic CD8 clonotypes in ibrutinib-treated CLL. Across the study: Once patients had received a median about eleven months of treatment, range 6 to 36, response samples were obtained. Study conclusions and caveats: Sustained-remission and progressing patients' sampling times differed. Baseline clonality was higher than in age-matched healthy donors and moved in step with circulating CD8+ T-cell counts. Ibrutinib response saw clonality rise, and progression saw it return toward baseline.

Only in-frame clones appear in the TCRdb table, and some are missing; sequencing was by immunoSEQ multiplex PCR. The table has approximately 300,000 clones, roughly 85% seen once. This CDR3 has 15 amino acids. The V gene's germline CDR1 is SGDLS and CDR2 YYNGEE. The V end lost 4 bases, the J end lost 5 bases, and 18 bases lay between the germline ends. Of note for this clone: The target antigen is unknown.

This material consisted of PBMCs, taken before ibrutinib treatment. This chain links TRBV9 with TRBJ2-5, with D possibly TRBD2 on 6 matching bases. This clonotype originated in a human donor with chronic lymphocytic leukemia. CDR3 sequence (DNA): TGTGCCAGCAGCCCGCCGGCGCTCGGGACTGAGACCCAGTACTTC. Translated: CASSPPALGTETQYF.